This T cell receptor (beta chain) was retrieved from a study of blood T cell repertoires in COVID-19. Cohorts were determined from participant-reported clinical history. Original processing notes: Amplification from reference gene primers served as the basis for estimated nucleated cell counts. Profiling relied on immunoSEQ multiplex PCR, and the TCRdb table lists in-frame clones only, not all of them. V and J calls and clone size are those listed in that table; D and trimming were worked out from the DNA. The sample includes about 380,000 clones, roughly 87% of them seen just once. Trimming stripped 2 bases from V and 4 bases from J, with 9 bases between. Germline V lookup: CDR1 SGDLS, CDR2 YYNGEE. This CDR3 is built from 13 residues.

This chain connects TRBV9 to TRBJ2-5; the D gene is possibly TRBD2 (6 bases). The sample consisted of PBMCs or T cells enriched from blood (not recorded which). The TCR comes from a woman aged 30 to 39 who had recovered from COVID-19. CDR3 sequence: CASSVKAGETQYF. The CDR3 DNA reads as TGTGCCAGCAGCGTCAAAGCGGGAGAGACCCAGTACTTC.